Below, 18 T cell receptor beta chains from the same sample are listed, as sequenced in a study of shared clonotypes between healthy human individuals. Profiling relied on immunoSEQ multiplex PCR, and the TCRdb table lists in-frame clones only, not all of them. This sample yields nearly 1 million clones, of which about 80% are seen a single time; approximately 1.5% belongs to the top ten. Sequencing was performed on memory CD4+ T cells sorted from blood. As to subset: CD45RA-negative fraction. Receptors were obtained from a young man in good health.

The rearrangement links TRBV7-9 to TRBJ2-7, with a weak D call TRBD2 (6 bases). V was shortened by 5 bases and J by 2 bases, with 16 bases between the two germline ends. CDR1 is SEHNR and CDR2 is FQNEAQ in the germline V gene (reference sequence). The CDR3 totals 15 residues. The CDR3 nucleotides are TGTGCCAGCAGCCGCCACCGGGACTTGACCTACGAGCAGTACTTC. This encodes CASSRHRDLTYEQYF. Drawing the rest from reference TRBV7-9 and TRBJ2-7, the complete variable domain is DTGVSQNPRHKITKRGQNVTFRCDPISEHNRLYWYRQTLGQGPEFLTYFQNEAQLEKSRLLSDRFSAERPKGSFSTLEIQRTEQGDSAMYLCASSRHRDLTYEQYFGPGTRLTVT.

This clone came up a few times. The chain employs TRBV11-2 and TRBJ1-2, with 8 bases matching TRBD1. The CDR3 totals 15 residues. V was clipped by 5 bases and J by 4 bases; unmatched bases: 9. CDR1 is SGHAT and CDR2 is FQNNGV in the germline V gene. The CDR3 region is CASSLHRGSSYGYTF. The CDR3 region has the DNA TGTGCCAGCAGCCTTCACAGGGGGTCCTCCTATGGCTACACCTTC.

The chain recombines TRBV28 with TRBJ2-1; 7 nucleotides match TRBD1. Trimming at V came to 8 bases and at J to 2 bases, leaving 6 bases not matched to a gene. This CDR3 is 14 amino acids long. Germline lookup yields CDR1 MDHEN and CDR2 SYDVKM. The CDR3 coding sequence is TGTGCCAGCGAGACCGGGACAGCCTACAATGAGCAGTTCTTC. Translated, it gives CASETGTAYNEQFF.

This clone was counted many times. In the same sample, other DNA sequences code for this CDR3. This chain joins TRBV7-2 and TRBJ2-1, with a possible D match to TRBD1 (5 bases). Germline V gene sequence: CDR1 SGHTA, CDR2 FQGNSA. The CDR3 length is 15 residues. V was pared by 0 bases and J by 0 bases, with 6 bases between. CDR3 nucleotide sequence: TGTGCCAGCAGCTTAGCCCAGGGCTCCTACAATGAGCAGTTCTTC. This sequence encodes CASSLAQGSYNEQFF.

This clone appeared a few times. V usage is TRBV27 and J usage is TRBJ1-6; possibly TRBD1 for D (6 bases). V was clipped by 6 bases and J by 0 bases, with 12 bases between them. This CDR3 has 16 amino acids. CDR1 and CDR2 from the germline V gene are MNHEY and SMNVEV (reference sequence). The CDR3 sequence is CASRGTSSSYNSPLHF. CDR3 nucleotide sequence: TGTGCCAGCAGGGGGACATCCAGCTCCTATAATTCACCCCTCCACTTT.

This chain connects TRBV18 to TRBJ2-7; 8 positions agree with TRBD1. The CDR3 runs 14 residues. Germline V gene lookup returns CDR1 KGHSH and CDR2 LQKENI. V shed 3 bases and J 2 bases; nucleotides not matched to a gene: 3. CDR3 in amino acids: CASSPLQGAYEQYF. In nucleotides, the CDR3 is TGTGCCAGCTCACCCTTACAGGGGGCCTACGAGCAGTACTTC.

The rearrangement joins TRBV6-4 to TRBJ2-1, with 12 positions matching TRBD2. This CDR3 is built from 14 residues. Trimming took 3 bases from V and 14 from J; bases not matched to a gene: 8. Germline assignment: CDR1 MRHNA and CDR2 SNTAGT. The CDR3 region is CASSEGLAGGPKFF. The CDR3, as DNA: TGTGCCAGCAGTGAAGGTCTAGCGGGGGGGCCGAAGTTCTTC.

CDR3 sequence (DNA): TGCGCCAGCAGCTTCTCGCCGGACGTTACGAATGAGCAGTTCTTC. It translates to CASSFSPDVTNEQFF. The chain uses TRBV5-1 and TRBJ2-1; no clear D gene. V was clipped by 2 bases and J by 7 bases, with 16 bases between them. CDR3 length: 15 residues. CDR1 is SGHRS, CDR2 YFSETQ, per germline.

This clone turned up a few times. The chain couples TRBV5-1 to TRBJ2-1; TRBD2 matches 9 bases. The CDR3 sequence is 14 residues long. J was trimmed by 8 bases and V by 2 bases; bases with no gene match: 5. Germline CDR1 reads SGHRS; CDR2 reads YFSETQ. CDR3 protein: CASSLGTSMDEQFF. In DNA form, the CDR3 reads TGCGCCAGCAGCTTAGGGACTAGCATGGATGAGCAGTTCTTC.

The genes are TRBV5-6 and TRBJ2-7; 7 bases match TRBD1. This CDR3 contains 13 residues. CDR1 is SGHDT and CDR2 is YYEEEE in the germline V gene. V dropped 4 bases and J dropped 5; count of bases not matched to a gene: 6. The CDR3: CASSRRTGNEQYF. CDR3 DNA sequence: TGTGCCAGCAGCAGGAGGACAGGCAACGAGCAGTACTTC.

V is TRBV5-1 and J is TRBJ2-7; possible D gene TRBD1, 7 bases. The V and J ends lost 1 base and 0 bases respectively, with 14 bases between them. Germline loops: CDR1 SGHRS, CDR2 YFSETQ. The CDR3 sequence is 16 residues long. The CDR3 reads CASSLTPRGASYEQYF. In DNA, the CDR3 is TGCGCCAGCAGCTTGACCCCCAGGGGGGCCTCCTACGAGCAGTACTTC.

This clone appeared many times. V and J are TRBV10-3 and TRBJ1-4; no reliable D call. Germline V gives CDR1 ENHRY, CDR2 SYGVKD. Between the trimmed V and J ends, which lost 8 bases and 6 bases, there was a span of 16 bases. The CDR3 runs 14 residues. Here the CDR3 reads CAIPGPPGHEKLFF. CDR3 DNA: TGTGCCATCCCCGGACCGCCTGGACATGAAAAACTGTTTTTT.

V is TRBV5-1 and J is TRBJ2-4; 7 nucleotides align to TRBD1. Unmatched junction bases numbered 10, after V lost 5 bases and J lost 8 bases. CDR3 size: 14 residues. In germline, CDR1 is SGHRS, CDR2 YFSETQ. The chain's CDR3 is CASSSDRDWDIQYF. The CDR3 region has the DNA TGCGCCAGCAGTTCTGACAGGGATTGGGACATTCAGTACTTC. Full variable domain (missing parts from reference TRBV5-1 and TRBJ2-4): KAGVTQTPRYLIKTRGQQVTLSCSPISGHRSVSWYQQTPGQGLQFLFEYFSETQRNKGNFPGRFSGRQFSNSRSEMNVSTLELGDSALYLCASSSDRDWDIQYFGAGTRLSVL.

This clone was detected once. This rearrangement joins TRBV11-3 to TRBJ2-5; 10 bases map to TRBD1. The CDR3 has 15 amino acids. Trimming cost V 2 bases and J 4 bases; bases outside gene matches: 4. In germline, CDR1 is SGHNT, CDR2 YENEEA. DNA of the CDR3: TGTGCCAGCAGCTTACTTGGGACAGGGGCAGAGACCCAGTACTTC. Protein sequence: CASSLLGTGAETQYF.

The chain carries TRBV28 and TRBJ1-5, with D possibly being TRBD1 (6 bases). The germline gives CDR1 MDHEN, CDR2 SYDVKM. V lost 8 bases, J lost 2 bases, and 16 bases lay in between. The CDR3 length is 15 residues. The CDR3 loop reads CASRKGGGGNQPQHF. Written as DNA, the CDR3 is TGTGCCAGCCGGAAGGGGGGCGGGGGCAATCAGCCCCAGCATTTT.

The chain couples TRBV19 to TRBJ1-2; D gene uncertain. Germline V gives CDR1 LNHDA, CDR2 SQIVND (reference sequence). The CDR3 length is 15 residues. Trimming took 5 bases from V and 4 from J, leaving 17 bases between them. CDR3 residues: CASSDNAPPGYGYTF. CDR3 nucleotide sequence: TGTGCCAGTAGTGACAATGCTCCTCCGGGCTATGGCTACACCTTC.

The chain uses TRBV5-1 and TRBJ2-5; D is possibly TRBD2 (6 bases). The germline V gene has CDR1 SGHRS and CDR2 YFSETQ. The CDR3 has 15 residues. Trimming removed 4 bases at V and 6 bases at J, with 19 bases between. In nucleotides, the CDR3 is TGCGCCAGCAGCGCCGCCGGGACTCCCGTCCAGACCCAGTACTTC. It specifies CASSAAGTPVQTQYF. Filled out from reference TRBV5-1 and TRBJ2-5, the complete variable domain reads KAGVTQTPRYLIKTRGQQVTLSCSPISGHRSVSWYQQTPGQGLQFLFEYFSETQRNKGNFPGRFSGRQFSNSRSEMNVSTLELGDSALYLCASSAAGTPVQTQYFGPGTRLLVL.

CDR3 protein: CASTLTSGRYEQYF. CDR3 coding DNA: TGTGCCAGCACTTTGACTAGCGGGAGGTACGAGCAGTACTTC. The J gene is TRBJ2-7, the V gene TRBV7-8; TRBD2 matches 13 bases. This CDR3 is built from 14 residues. Germline V gene lookup returns CDR1 SGHVS and CDR2 FQNEAQ. The junction had 4 bases not matched to a gene; V was cut back by 7 bases and J by 4 bases.